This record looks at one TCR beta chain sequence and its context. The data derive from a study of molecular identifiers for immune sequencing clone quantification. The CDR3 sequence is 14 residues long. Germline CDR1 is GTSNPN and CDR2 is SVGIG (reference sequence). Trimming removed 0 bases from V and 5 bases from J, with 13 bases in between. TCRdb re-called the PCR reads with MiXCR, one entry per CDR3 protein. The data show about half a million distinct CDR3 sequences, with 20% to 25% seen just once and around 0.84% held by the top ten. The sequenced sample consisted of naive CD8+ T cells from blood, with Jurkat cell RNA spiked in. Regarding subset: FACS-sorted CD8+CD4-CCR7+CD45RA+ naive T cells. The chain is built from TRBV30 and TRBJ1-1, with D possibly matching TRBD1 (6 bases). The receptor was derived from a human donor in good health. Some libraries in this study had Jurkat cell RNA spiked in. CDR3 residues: CAWSVRRGYTEAFF. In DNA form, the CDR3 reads TGTGCCTGGAGTGTACGGAGGGGGTATACTGAAGCTTTCTTT. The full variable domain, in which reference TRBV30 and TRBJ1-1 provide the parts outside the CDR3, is SQTIHQWPATLVQPVGSPLSLECTVEGTSNPNLYWYRQAAGRGLQLLFYSVGIGQISSEVPQNLSASRPQDRQFILSSKKLLLSDSGFYLCAWSVRRGYTEAFFGQGTRLTVV.